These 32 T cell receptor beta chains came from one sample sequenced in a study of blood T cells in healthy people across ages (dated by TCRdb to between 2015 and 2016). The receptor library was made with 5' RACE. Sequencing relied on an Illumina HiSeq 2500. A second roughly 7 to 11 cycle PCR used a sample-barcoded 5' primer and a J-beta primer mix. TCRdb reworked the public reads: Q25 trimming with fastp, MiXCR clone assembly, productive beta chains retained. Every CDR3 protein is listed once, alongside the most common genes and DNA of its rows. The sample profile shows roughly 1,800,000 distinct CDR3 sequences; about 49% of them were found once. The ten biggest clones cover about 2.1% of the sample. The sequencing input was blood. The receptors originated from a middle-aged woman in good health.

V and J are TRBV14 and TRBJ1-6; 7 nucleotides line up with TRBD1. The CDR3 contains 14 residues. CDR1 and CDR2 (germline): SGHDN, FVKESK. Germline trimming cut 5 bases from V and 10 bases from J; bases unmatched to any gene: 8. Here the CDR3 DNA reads TGTGCCAGCAGCTTGACAGGGTTGCGATCACCCCTCCACTTT. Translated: CASSLTGLRSPLHF.

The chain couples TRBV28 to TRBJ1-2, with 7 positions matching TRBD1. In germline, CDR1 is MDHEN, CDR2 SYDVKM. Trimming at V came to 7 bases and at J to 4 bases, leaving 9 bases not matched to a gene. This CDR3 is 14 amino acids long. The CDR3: CASKSTGASYGYTF. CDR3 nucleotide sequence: TGTGCCAGCAAGAGCACAGGGGCTAGCTATGGCTACACCTTC.

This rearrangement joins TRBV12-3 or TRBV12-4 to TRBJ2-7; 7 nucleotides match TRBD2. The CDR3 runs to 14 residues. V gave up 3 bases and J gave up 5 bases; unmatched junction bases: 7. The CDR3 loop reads CASSFGGYWDEQYF. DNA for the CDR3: TGTGCCAGCAGTTTCGGGGGGTATTGGGACGAGCAGTACTTC.

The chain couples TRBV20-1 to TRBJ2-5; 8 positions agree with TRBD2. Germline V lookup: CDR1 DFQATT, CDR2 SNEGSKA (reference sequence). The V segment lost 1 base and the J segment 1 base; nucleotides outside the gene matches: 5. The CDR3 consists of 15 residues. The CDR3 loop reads CSARGLSGAQETQYF. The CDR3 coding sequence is TGCAGTGCTAGAGGCCTTAGCGGGGCCCAAGAGACCCAGTACTTC.

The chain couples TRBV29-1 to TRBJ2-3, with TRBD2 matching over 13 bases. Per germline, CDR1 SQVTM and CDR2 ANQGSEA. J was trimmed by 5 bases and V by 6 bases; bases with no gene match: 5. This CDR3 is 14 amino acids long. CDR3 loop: CSVAGTSGVDTQYF. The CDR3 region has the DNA TGCAGCGTGGCCGGGACTAGCGGGGTAGATACGCAGTATTTT.

The CDR3 coding sequence is TGCAGTGCTCACCGACCGTCCAATGAGCAGTTCTTC. It codes for CSAHRPSNEQFF. The rearrangement links TRBV20-1 to TRBJ2-1; D ambiguous. This CDR3 region has 12 residues. Germline V lookup: CDR1 DFQATT, CDR2 SNEGSKA (reference sequence). The V end lost 5 bases, the J end lost 6 bases, and 11 bases lay between the germline ends.

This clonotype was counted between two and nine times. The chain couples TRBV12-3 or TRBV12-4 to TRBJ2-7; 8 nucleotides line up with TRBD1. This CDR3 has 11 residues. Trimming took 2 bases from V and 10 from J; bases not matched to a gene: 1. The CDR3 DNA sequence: TGTGCCAGCAGTTTACAGGGGGCCCAGTACTTC. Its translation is CASSLQGAQYF.

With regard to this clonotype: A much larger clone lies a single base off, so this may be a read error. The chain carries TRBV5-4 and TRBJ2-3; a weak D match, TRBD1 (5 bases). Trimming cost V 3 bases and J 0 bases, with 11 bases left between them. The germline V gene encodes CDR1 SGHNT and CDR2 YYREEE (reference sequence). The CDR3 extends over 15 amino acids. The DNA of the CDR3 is TGTGCCAGCAGCTCAGGGATGGGGAGCACAGATACGCAGTATTTT. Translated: CASSSGMGSTDTQYF.

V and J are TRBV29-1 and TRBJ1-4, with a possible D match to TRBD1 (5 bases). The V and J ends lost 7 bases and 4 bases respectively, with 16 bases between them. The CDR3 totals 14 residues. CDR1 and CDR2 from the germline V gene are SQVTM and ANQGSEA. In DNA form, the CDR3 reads TGCAGCGCGTCCCCGGGACTTCATAATGAAAAACTGTTTTTT. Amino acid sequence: CSASPGLHNEKLFF.

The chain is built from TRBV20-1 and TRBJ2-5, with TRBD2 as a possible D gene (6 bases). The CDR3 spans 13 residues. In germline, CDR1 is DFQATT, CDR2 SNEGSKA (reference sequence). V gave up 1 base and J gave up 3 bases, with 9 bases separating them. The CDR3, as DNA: TGCAGTGCTAGAGCGGGGGATGAAGAGACCCAGTACTTC. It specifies CSARAGDEETQYF.

Written as DNA, the CDR3 is TGTGCCAGCCAATCTACTTTCTACAATGAGCAGTTCTTC. Translated: CASQSTFYNEQFF. This chain joins TRBV7-2 and TRBJ2-1; D not certain. The CDR3 consists of 13 residues. V was pared by 8 bases and J by 3 bases, with 11 bases between. Per the germline V gene, CDR1 is SGHTA and CDR2 is FQGNSA.

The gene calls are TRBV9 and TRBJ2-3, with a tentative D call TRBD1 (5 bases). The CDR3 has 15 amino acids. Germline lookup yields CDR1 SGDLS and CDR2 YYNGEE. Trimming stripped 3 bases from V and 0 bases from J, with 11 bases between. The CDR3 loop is CASSGQGASTDTQYF. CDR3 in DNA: TGTGCCAGCAGCGGCCAAGGGGCCAGCACAGATACGCAGTATTTT.

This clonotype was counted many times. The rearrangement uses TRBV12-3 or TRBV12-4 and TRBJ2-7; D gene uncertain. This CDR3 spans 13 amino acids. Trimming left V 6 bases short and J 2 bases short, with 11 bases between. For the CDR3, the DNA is TGTGCCAGCAGCCTCTCGGCAGCCTACGAGCAGTACTTC. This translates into CASSLSAAYEQYF.

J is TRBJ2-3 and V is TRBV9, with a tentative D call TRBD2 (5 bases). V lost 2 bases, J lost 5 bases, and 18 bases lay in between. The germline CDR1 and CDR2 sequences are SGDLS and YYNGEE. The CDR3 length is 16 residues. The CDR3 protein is CASSVSTRTAGDTQYF. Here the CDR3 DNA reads TGTGCCAGCAGCGTTTCAACACGGACCGCGGGAGATACGCAGTATTTT.

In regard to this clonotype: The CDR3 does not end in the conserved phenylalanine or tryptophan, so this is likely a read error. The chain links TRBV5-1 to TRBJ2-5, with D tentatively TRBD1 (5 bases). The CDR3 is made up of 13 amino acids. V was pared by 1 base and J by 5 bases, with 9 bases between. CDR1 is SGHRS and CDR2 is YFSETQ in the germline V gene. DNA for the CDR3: TGCGCCAGCAGCTTGACAGGTCCGGAGACCCAGTACATC. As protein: CASSLTGPETQYI.

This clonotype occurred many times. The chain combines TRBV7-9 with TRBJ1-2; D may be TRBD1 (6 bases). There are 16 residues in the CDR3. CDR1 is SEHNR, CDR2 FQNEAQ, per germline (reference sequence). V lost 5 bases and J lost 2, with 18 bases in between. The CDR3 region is CASSQPTETGNYGYTF. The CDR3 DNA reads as TGTGCCAGCAGCCAACCCACCGAAACAGGGAACTATGGCTACACCTTC.

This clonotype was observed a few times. For the CDR3, the DNA is TGTGCCAGTAGCCTCTACAGGGAGGGCCCCTACAATGAGCAGTTCTTC. Translation gives CASSLYREGPYNEQFF. The rearrangement uses TRBV12-3 or TRBV12-4 and TRBJ2-1; a weak D match, TRBD2 (7 bases). There are 16 residues in the CDR3. Trimming took off 9 bases at V and 2 bases at J, with 20 bases between the two ends.

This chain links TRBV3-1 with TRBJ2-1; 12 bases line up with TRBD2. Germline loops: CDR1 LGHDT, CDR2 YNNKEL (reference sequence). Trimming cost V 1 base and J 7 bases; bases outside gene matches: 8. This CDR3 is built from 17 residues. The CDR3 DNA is TGTGCCAGCAGCCAAGGACTAGCGGGGGACCTGGGGAATGAGCAGTTCTTC. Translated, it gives CASSQGLAGDLGNEQFF.

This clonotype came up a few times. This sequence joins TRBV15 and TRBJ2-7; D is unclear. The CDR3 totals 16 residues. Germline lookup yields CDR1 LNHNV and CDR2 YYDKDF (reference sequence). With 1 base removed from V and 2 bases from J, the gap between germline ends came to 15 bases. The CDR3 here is CATSRAATSSTYEQYF. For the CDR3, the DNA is TGTGCCACCAGCAGAGCGGCGACCAGTTCGACCTACGAGCAGTACTTC.

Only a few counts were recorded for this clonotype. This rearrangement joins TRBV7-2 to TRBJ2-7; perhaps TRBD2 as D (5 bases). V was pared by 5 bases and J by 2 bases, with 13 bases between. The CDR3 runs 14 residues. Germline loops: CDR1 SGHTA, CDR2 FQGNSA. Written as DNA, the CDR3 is TGTGCCAGCAGCCCCCGAGGGCTACCCTACGAGCAGTACTTC. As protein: CASSPRGLPYEQYF.

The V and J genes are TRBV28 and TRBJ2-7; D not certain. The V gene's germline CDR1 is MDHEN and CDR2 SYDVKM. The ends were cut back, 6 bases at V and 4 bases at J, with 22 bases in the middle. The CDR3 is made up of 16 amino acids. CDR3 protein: CASSHGRARRFYEQYF. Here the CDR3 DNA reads TGTGCCAGCAGCCATGGACGAGCCCGAAGATTTTACGAGCAGTACTTC.

The CDR3: CASRVDRGNEQFF. For the CDR3, the DNA is TGTGCCAGCAGAGTCGACAGGGGAAATGAGCAGTTCTTC. The genes are TRBV7-2 and TRBJ2-1; 8 nucleotides match TRBD1. CDR3 length equals 13 residues. With 6 bases clipped from V and 7 bases from J, the junction kept 5 bases outside the gene matches. CDR1 SGHTA and CDR2 FQGNSA come from the germline V gene.

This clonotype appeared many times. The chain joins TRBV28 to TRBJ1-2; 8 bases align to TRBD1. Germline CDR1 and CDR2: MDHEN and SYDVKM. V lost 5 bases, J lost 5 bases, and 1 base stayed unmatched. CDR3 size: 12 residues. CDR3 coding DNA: TGTGCCAGCAGTCGACAGGGGTATGGCTACACCTTC. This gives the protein CASSRQGYGYTF.

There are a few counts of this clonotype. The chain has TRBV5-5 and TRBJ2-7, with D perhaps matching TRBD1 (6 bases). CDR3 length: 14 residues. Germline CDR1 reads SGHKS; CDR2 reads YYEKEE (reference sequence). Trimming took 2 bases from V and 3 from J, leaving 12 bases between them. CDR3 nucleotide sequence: TGTGCCAGCAGCTTTGTGTCGGACAGCTACGAGCAGTACTTC. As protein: CASSFVSDSYEQYF.

CDR3 coding DNA: TGTGCCAGCAGATGGGACGATAACTATGGCTACACCTTC. This gives the protein CASRWDDNYGYTF. J is TRBJ1-2 and V is TRBV12-3 or TRBV12-4; TRBD1 is a possible D gene (5 bases). The CDR3 has 13 residues. The germline V and J ends were trimmed by 6 bases and 1 base, with 9 bases remaining between them.

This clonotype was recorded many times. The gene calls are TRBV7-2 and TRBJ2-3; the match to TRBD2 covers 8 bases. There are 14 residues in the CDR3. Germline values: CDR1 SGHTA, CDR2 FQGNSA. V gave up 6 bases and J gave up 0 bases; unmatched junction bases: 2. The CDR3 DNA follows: TGTGCCAGCAGACTAGCGGCTAGCACAGATACGCAGTATTTT. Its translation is CASRLAASTDTQYF.

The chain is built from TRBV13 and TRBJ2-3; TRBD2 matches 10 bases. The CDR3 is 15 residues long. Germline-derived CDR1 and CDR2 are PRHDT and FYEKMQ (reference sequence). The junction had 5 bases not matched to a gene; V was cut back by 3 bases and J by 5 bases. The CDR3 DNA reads TGTGCCAGCAGCTTGGAGCGGGGGGGCGTAGATACGCAGTATTTT. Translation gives CASSLERGGVDTQYF. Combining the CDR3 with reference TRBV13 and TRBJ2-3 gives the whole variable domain AAGVIQSPRHLIKEKRETATLKCYPIPRHDTVYWYQQGPGQDPQFLISFYEKMQSDKGSIPDRFSAQQFSDYHSELNMSSLELGDSALYFCASSLERGGVDTQYFGPGTRLTVL.

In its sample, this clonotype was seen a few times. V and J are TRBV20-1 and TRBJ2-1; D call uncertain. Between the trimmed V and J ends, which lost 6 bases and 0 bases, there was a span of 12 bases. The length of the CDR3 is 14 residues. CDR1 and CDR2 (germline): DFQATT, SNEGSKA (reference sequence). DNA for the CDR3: TGCAGTGCCGCCCCCTCCGCCTCCTACAATGAGCAGTTCTTC. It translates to CSAAPSASYNEQFF.

CDR3 nucleotide sequence: TGCGCCAGCAGCCATCAGGGGATTCGGCATTTTGGCTACACCTTC. Translation gives CASSHQGIRHFGYTF. This rearrangement joins TRBV4-3 to TRBJ1-2; D is perhaps TRBD1 (6 bases). Germline V gene data show CDR1 as LGHNA and CDR2 as YSLEER. This CDR3 comprises 15 residues. V gave up 3 bases and J gave up 7 bases, with 18 bases separating them.

CDR3 DNA: TGTGCCAGCAACTCAATCGGTTTCTACGAGCAGTACTTC. It specifies CASNSIGFYEQYF. The V gene is TRBV6-6, the J gene TRBJ2-5; D is unclear. The end of the DNA aligns better with TRBJ2-7, so the J call may be wrong. CDR3 size: 13 residues. CDR1 and CDR2 from the germline V gene are MNHNY and SVGAGI (reference sequence).

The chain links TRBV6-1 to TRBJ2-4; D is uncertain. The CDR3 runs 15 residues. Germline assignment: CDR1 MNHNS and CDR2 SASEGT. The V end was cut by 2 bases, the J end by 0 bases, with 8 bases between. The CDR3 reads CASSEYSPAKNIQYF. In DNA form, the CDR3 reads TGTGCCAGCAGTGAATATAGCCCAGCCAAAAACATTCAGTACTTC.

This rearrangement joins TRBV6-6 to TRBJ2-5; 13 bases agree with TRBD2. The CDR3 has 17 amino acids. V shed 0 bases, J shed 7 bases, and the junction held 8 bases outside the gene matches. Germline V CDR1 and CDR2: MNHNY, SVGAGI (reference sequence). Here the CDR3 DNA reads TGTGCCAGCAGTTACTCGACTAGCGGGGGGCGGGCAGGGACCCAGTACTTC. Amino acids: CASSYSTSGGRAGTQYF.